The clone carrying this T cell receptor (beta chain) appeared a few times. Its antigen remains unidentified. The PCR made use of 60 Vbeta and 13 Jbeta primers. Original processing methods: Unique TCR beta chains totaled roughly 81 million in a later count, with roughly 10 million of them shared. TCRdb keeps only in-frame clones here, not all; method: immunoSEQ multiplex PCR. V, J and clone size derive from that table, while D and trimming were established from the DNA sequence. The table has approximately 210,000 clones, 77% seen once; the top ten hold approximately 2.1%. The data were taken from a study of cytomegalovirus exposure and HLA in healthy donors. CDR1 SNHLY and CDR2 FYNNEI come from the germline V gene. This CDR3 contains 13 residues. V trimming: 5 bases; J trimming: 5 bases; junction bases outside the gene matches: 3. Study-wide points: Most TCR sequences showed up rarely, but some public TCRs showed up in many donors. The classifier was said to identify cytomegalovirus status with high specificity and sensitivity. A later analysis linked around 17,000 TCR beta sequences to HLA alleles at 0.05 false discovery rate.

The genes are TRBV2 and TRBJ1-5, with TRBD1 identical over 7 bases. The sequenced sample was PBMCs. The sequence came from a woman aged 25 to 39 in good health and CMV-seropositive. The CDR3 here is CASSRDSYQPQHF. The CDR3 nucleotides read TGTGCCAGCAGTCGGGACAGTTATCAGCCCCAGCATTTT.